This T cell receptor beta chain was sequenced for a study of T cell responses to AZD1222 COVID-19 vaccine. Study results and limitations: There were vaccine-associated CD4 TCRs across spike, dominant at 160-218 and 743-854.

V was clipped by 2 bases and J by 8 bases; unmatched bases: 10. In germline, CDR1 is SGHTA, CDR2 FQGNSA. This CDR3 is 15 amino acids long. Comment on this clone: Its antigen is unidentified.

Sequencing was performed with immunoSEQ multiplex PCR; in TCRdb, only in-frame clones are kept and a portion is missing. The data hold more than 150,000 clones, with almost 90% observed a single time. This chain joins TRBV7-2 and TRBJ1-2; 8 bases map to TRBD1. The sequence was collected from an adult in good health. Sequencing was performed on peripheral blood, taken on day 0 of AZD1222 vaccination. The CDR3 nucleotides read TGTGCCAGCAGCTTATCAACAGGGGGAAGGGAGGGCTACACCTTC. This codes for CASSLSTGGREGYTF.